This T cell receptor beta chain was recorded in a study of blood T cell repertoires in COVID-19. Generated by immunoSEQ multiplex PCR, the TCRdb table keeps only in-frame clones and is missing some. The data show about 270,000 clones, roughly 84% seen once. The germline V gene encodes CDR1 MNHEY and CDR2 SVGAGI. Trimming removed 7 bases at V and 0 bases at J, with 12 bases between. This CDR3 has 14 residues. The clonotype comes from a woman in her late teens or twenties with acute or convalescent COVID-19. The chain recombines TRBV6-5 with TRBJ1-1, with no clear D. Specimen: peripheral blood. This CDR3 is CASIRYGMNTEAFF. The CDR3, as DNA: TGTGCCAGCATTCGTTACGGGATGAACACTGAAGCTTTCTTT.